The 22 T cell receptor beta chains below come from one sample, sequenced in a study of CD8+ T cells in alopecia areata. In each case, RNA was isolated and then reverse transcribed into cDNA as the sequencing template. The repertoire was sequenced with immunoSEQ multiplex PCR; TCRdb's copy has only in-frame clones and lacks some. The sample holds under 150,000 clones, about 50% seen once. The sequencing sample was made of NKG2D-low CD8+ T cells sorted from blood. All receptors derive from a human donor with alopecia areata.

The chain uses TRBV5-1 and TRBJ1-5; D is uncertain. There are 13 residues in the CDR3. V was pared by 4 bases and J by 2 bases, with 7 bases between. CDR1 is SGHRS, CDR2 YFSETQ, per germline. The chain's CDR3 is CASSPRGNQPQHF. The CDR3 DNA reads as TGCGCCAGCAGCCCGCGGGGCAATCAGCCCCAGCATTTT.

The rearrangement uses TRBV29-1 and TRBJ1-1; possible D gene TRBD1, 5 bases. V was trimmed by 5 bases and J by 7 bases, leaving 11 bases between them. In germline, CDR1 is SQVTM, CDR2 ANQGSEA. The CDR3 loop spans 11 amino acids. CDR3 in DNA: TGCAGCGTTTTCCGGGACGGTGAAGCTTTCTTT. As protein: CSVFRDGEAFF.

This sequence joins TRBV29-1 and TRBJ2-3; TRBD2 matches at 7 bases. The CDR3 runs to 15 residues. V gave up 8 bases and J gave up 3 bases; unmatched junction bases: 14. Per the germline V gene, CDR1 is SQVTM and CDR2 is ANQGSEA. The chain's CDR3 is CSFSVGEGQTDTQYF. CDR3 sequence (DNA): TGCAGCTTCTCGGTGGGGGAGGGCCAAACAGATACGCAGTATTTT.

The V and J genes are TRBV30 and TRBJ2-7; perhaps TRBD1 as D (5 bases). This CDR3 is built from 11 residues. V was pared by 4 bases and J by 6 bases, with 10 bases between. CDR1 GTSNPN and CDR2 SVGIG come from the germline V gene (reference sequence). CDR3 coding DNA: TGTGCCTGGAATCAGGGTACCGAGCAGTACTTC. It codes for CAWNQGTEQYF.

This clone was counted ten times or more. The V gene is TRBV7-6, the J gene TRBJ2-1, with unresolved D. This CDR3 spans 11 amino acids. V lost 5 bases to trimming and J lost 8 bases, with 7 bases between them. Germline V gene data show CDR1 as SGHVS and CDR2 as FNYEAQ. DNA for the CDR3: TGTGCCAGCAGCCCGGACCATGAGCAGTTCTTC. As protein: CASSPDHEQFF.

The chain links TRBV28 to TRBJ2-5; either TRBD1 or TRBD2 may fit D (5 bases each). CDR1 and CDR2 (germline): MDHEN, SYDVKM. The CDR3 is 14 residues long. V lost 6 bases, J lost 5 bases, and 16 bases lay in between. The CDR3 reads CASRQGSWGETQYF. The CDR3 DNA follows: TGTGCCAGCAGGCAGGGATCTTGGGGGGAGACCCAGTACTTC.

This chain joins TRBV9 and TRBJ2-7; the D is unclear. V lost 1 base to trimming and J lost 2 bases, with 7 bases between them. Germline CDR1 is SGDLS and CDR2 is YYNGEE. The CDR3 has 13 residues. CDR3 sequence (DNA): TGTGCCAGCAGCGTAACGGAAGCCTACGAGCAGTACTTC. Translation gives CASSVTEAYEQYF.

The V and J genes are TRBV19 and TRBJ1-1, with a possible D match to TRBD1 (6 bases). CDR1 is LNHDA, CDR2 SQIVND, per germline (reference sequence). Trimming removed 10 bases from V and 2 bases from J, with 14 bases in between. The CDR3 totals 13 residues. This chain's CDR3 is CATQTGGNTEAFF. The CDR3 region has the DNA TGTGCCACCCAGACAGGAGGAAACACTGAAGCTTTCTTT.

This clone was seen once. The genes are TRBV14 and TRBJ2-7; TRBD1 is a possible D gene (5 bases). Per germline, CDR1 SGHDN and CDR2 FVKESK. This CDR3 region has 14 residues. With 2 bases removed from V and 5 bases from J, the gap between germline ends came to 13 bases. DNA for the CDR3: TGTGCCAGCAGCCAATGGCCAGGGCTCCACGAGCAGTACTTC. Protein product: CASSQWPGLHEQYF.

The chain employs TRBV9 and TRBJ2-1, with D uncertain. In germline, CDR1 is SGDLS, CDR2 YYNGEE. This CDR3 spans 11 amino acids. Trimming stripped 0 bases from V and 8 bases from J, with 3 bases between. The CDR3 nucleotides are TGTGCCAGCAGCGTAGACCATGAGCAGTTCTTC. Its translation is CASSVDHEQFF. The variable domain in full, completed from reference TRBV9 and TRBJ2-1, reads DSGVTQTPKHLITATGQRVTLRCSPRSGDLSVYWYQQSLDQGLQFLIQYYNGEERAKGNILERFSAQQFPDLHSELNLSSLELGDSALYFCASSVDHEQFFGPGTRLTVL.

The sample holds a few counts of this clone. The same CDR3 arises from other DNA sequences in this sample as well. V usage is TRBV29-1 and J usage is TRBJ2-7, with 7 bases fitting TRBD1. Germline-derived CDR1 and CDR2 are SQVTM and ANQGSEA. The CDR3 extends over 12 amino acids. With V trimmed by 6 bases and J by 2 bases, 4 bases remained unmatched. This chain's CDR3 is CSVRDRAYEQYF. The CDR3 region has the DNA TGCAGCGTAAGGGACAGAGCCTACGAGCAGTACTTC.

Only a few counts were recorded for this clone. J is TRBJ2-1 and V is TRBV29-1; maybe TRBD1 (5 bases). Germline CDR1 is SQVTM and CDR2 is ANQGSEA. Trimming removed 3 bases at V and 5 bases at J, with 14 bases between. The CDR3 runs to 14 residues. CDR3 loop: CSVEGRDRHNEQFF. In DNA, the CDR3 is TGCAGCGTTGAGGGCAGGGATCGCCACAATGAGCAGTTCTTC.

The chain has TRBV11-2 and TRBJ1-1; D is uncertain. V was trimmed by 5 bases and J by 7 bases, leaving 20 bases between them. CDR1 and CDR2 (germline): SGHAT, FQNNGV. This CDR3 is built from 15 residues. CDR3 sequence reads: CASSPLRGRAGEAFF. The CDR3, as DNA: TGTGCCAGCAGCCCCCTTCGGGGAAGAGCGGGTGAAGCTTTCTTT.

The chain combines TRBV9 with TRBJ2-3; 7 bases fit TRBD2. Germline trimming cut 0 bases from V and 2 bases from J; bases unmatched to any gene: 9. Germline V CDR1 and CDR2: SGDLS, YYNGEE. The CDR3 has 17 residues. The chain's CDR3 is CASSVASSGGVTDTQYF. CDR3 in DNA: TGTGCCAGCAGCGTAGCGTCTAGCGGAGGAGTCACAGATACGCAGTATTTT.

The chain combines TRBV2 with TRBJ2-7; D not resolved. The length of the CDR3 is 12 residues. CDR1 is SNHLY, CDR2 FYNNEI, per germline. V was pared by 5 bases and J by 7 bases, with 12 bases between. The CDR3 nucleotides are TGTGCCAGCAGTATTATTTCGCCGGAGCAGTACTTC. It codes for CASSIISPEQYF.

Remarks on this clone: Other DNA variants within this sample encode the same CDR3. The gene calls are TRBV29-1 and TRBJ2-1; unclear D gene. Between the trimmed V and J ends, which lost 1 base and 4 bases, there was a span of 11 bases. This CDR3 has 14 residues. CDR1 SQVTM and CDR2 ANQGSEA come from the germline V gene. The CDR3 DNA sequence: TGCAGCGTTGAAGGTGGCGGAGCGTACAATGAGCAGTTCTTC. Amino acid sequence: CSVEGGGAYNEQFF.

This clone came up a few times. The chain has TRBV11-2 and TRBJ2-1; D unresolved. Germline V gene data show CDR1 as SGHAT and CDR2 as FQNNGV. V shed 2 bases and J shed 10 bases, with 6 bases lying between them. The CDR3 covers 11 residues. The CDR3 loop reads CASSLLYEQFF. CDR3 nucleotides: TGTGCCAGCAGCTTATTGTACGAGCAGTTCTTC. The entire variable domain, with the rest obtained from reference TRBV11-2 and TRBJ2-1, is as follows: EAGVAQSPRYKIIEKRQSVAFWCNPISGHATLYWYQQILGQGPKLLIQFQNNGVVDDSQLPKDRFSAERLKGVDSTLKIQPAKLEDSAVYLCASSLLYEQFFGPGTRLTVL.

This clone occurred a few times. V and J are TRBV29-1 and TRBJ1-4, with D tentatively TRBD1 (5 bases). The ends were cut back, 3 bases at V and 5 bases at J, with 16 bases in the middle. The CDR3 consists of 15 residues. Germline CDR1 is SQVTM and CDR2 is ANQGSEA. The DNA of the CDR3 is TGCAGCGTTGATCTAGTACGGGGCACAAATGAAAAACTGTTTTTT. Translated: CSVDLVRGTNEKLFF.

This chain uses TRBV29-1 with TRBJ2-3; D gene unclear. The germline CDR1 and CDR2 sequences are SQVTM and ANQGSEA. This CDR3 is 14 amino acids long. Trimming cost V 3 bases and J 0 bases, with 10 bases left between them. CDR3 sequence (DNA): TGCAGCGTTGATGGGGTCAGGAGCACAGATACGCAGTATTTT. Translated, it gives CSVDGVRSTDTQYF.

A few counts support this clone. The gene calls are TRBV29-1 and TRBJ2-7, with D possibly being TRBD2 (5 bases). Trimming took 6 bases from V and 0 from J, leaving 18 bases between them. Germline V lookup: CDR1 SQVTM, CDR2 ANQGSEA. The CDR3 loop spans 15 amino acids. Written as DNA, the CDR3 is TGCAGCGTCTATGAAATTGGGCGGGTCTCCTACGAGCAGTACTTC. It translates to CSVYEIGRVSYEQYF.

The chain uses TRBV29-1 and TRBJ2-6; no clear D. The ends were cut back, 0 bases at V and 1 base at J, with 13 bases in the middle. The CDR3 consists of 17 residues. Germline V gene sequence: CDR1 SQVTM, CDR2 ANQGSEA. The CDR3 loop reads CSVEEKELRSGANVLTF. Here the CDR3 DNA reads TGCAGCGTTGAAGAAAAGGAACTAAGGTCTGGGGCCAACGTCCTGACTTTC.

As DNA, the CDR3 is TGCGCCAGCAGCCAAGATCATGGTCAGCCCCAGCATTTT. Translation: CASSQDHGQPQHF. The V call is TRBV4-1, the J call TRBJ1-5, with D unclear. The CDR3 is made up of 13 amino acids. Germline values: CDR1 MGHRA, CDR2 YSYEKL. With 0 bases removed from V and 6 bases from J, the gap between germline ends came to 6 bases.